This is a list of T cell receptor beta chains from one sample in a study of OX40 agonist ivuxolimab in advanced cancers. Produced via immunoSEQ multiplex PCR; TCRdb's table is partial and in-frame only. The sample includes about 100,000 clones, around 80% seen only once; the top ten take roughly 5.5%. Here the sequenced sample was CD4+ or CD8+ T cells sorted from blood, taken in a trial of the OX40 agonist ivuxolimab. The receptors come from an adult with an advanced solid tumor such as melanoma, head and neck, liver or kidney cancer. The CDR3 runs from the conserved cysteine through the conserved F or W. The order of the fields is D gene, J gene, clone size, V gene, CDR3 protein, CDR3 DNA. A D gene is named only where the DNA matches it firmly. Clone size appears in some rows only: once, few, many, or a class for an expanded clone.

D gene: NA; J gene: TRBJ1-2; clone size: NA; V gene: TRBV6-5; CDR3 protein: CASSSSGLGGYTF; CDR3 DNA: TGTGCCAGCAGTTCCTCAGGCTTAGGCGGCTACACCTTC
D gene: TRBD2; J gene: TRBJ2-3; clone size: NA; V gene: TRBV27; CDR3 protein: CASSLSVRGTSMDTQYF; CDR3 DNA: TGTGCCAGCAGTTTATCCGTAAGGGGGACTAGCATGGATACGCAGTATTTT
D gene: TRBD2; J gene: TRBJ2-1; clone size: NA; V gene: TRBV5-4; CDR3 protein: CASSAGLPAYNEQFF; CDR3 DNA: TGTGCCAGCAGCGCGGGACTACCGGCCTACAATGAGCAGTTCTTC
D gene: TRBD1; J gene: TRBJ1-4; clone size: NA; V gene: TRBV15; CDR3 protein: CATSRDPPGQGTEKLFF; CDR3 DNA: TGTGCCACCAGCAGAGATCCGCCGGGACAGGGGACTGAAAAACTGTTTTTT
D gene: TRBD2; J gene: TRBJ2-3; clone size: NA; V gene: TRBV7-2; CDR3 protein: CASSLFPLTSGGTDTQYF; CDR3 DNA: TGTGCCAGCAGCCTCTTCCCCTTAACTAGCGGCGGCACAGATACGCAGTATTTT
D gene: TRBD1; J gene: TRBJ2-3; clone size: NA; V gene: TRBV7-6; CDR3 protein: CASSSTGQFTDTQYF; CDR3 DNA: TGTGCCAGCAGCTCGACGGGACAGTTCACAGATACGCAGTATTTT
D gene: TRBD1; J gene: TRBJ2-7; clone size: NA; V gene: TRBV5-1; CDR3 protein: CASSPGQGKVYEQYF; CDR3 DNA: TGCGCCAGCAGCCCGGGACAGGGGAAGGTCTACGAGCAGTACTTC
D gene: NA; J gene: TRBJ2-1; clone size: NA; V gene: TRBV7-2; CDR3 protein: CASSSRGTPEQFF; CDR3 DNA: TGTGCCAGCAGCTCCAGGGGTACGCCTGAGCAGTTCTTC
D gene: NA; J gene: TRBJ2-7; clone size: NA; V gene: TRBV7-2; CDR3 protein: CASSRSTAYEQYF; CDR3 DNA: TGTGCCAGCAGCCGCTCTACTGCGTACGAGCAGTACTTC
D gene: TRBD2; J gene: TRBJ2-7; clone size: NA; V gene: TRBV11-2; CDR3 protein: CASSPTSASGSYEQYF; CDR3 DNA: TGTGCCAGCAGCCCAACATCCGCGAGCGGGAGCTACGAGCAGTACTTC
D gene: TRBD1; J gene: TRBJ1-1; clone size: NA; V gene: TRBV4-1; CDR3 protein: CASSPQGTAGTEAFF; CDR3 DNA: TGCGCCAGCAGCCCACAAGGGACAGCGGGCACTGAAGCTTTCTTT
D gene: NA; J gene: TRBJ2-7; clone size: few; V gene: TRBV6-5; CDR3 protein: CASIPRDWAYYEQYF; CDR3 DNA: TGTGCCAGCATCCCCCGGGACTGGGCCTACTACGAGCAGTACTTC
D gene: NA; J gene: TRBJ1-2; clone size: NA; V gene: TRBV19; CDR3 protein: CATSNWDIDYGYTF; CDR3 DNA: TGTGCCACCTCGAATTGGGACATAGACTATGGCTACACCTTC
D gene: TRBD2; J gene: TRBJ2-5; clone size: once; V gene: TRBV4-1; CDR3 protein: CASSQGGSQETQYF; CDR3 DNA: TGCGCCAGCAGCCAAGGCGGGAGTCAAGAGACCCAGTACTTC
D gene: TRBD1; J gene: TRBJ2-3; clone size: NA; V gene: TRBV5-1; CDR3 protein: CASSMGQGADTQYF; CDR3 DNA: TGCGCCAGCAGCATGGGACAGGGGGCCGATACGCAGTATTTT
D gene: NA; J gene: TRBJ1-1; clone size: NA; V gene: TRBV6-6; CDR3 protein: CASSYLGNTEAFF; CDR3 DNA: TGTGCCAGCAGTTACTTAGGGAACACTGAAGCTTTCTTT
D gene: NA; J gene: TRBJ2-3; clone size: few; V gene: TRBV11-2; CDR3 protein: CASSLGPDTQYF; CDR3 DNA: TGTGCCAGCAGCTTAGGCCCTGATACGCAGTATTTT
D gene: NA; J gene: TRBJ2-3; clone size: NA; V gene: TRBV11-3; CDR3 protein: CASSFSASTDTQYF; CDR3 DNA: TGTGCCAGCAGCTTTTCAGCGAGTACAGATACGCAGTATTTT
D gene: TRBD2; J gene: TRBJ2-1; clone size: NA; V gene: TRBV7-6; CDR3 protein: CASSPARGGGYNEQFF; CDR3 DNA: TGTGCCAGCAGTCCTGCCCGCGGGGGGGGTTACAATGAGCAGTTCTTC
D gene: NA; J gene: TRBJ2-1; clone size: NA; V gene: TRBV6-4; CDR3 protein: CASSDSVSPANSYNEQFF; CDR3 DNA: TGTGCCAGCAGTGACTCGGTTTCTCCAGCTAACTCCTACAATGAGCAGTTCTTC
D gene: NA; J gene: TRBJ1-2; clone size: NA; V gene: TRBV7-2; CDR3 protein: CASRKSGGAGYGYTF; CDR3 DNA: TGTGCCAGCAGAAAGAGCGGGGGGGCAGGCTATGGCTACACCTTC
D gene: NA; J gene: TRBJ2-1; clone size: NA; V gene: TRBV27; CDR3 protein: CASSLLSSDNEQFF; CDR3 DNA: TGTGCCAGCAGTTTACTCAGTAGCGACAATGAGCAGTTCTTC
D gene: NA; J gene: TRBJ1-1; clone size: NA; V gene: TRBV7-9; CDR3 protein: CASSLGGVPEAFF; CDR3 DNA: TGTGCCAGCAGCTTAGGCGGGGTTCCTGAAGCTTTCTTT
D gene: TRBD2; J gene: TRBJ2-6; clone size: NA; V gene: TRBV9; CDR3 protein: CASSEPPRAGEVSGANVLTF; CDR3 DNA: TGTGCCAGCAGCGAGCCCCCAAGAGCGGGGGAGGTATCTGGGGCCAACGTCCTGACTTTC
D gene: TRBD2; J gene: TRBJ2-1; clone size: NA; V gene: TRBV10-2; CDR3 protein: CASSDLASGRGSSYNEQFF; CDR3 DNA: TGCGCCAGCAGTGATTTGGCTAGCGGGAGGGGAAGCTCCTACAATGAGCAGTTCTTC
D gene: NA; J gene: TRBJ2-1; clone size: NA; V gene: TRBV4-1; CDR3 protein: CASSQDSPDNEQFF; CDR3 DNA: TGCGCCAGCAGCCAAGATTCGCCCGACAATGAGCAGTTCTTC
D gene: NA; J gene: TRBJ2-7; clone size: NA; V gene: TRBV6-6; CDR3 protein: CASSYSGEAYEQYF; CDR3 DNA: TGTGCCAGCAGTTACTCGGGGGAGGCCTACGAGCAGTACTTC
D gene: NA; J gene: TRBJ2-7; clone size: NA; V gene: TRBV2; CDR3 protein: CASSQGIYEQYF; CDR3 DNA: TGTGCCAGCAGTCAGGGAATCTACGAGCAGTACTTC
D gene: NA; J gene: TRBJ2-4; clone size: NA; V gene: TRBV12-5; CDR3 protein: CASGPNRGLDIQYF; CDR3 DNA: TGTGCTAGTGGTCCCAACAGAGGCCTGGACATTCAGTACTTC
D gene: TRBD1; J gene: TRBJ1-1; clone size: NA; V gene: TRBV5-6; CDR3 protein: CASSLEGQGSTEAFF; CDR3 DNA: TGTGCCAGCAGCTTGGAGGGACAGGGCTCCACTGAAGCTTTCTTT
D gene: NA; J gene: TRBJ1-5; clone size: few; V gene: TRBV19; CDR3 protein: CASSIGRQVSNQPQHF; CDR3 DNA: TGTGCCAGTAGTATAGGTCGACAGGTTAGCAATCAGCCCCAGCATTTT
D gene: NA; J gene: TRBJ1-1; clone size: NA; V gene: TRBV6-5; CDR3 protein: CASSYRLEAFF; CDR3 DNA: TGTGCCAGCAGTTACAGGCTTGAAGCTTTCTTT
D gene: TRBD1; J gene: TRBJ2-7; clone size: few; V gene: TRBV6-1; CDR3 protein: CASQTGGVYEQYF; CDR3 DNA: TGTGCCAGCCAGACAGGGGGCGTCTACGAGCAGTACTTC
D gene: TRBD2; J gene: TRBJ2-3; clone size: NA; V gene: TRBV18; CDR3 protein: CASSSQRGGRTDTQYF; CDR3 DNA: TGTGCCAGCTCATCTCAGCGGGGGGGACGCACAGATACGCAGTATTTT
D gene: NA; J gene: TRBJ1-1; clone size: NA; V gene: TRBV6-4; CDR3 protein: CASRTRDGANTEAFF; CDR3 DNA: TGTGCCAGCAGGACCAGGGATGGGGCGAACACTGAAGCTTTCTTT
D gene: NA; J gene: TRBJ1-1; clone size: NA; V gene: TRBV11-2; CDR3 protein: CASSLDRGGNTEAFF; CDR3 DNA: TGTGCCAGCAGCTTAGACAGGGGTGGGAACACTGAAGCTTTCTTT
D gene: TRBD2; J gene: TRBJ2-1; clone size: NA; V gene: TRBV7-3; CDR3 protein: CASSLVAGGYNEQFF; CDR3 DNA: TGTGCCAGCAGTCTAGTAGCGGGGGGTTACAATGAGCAGTTCTTC
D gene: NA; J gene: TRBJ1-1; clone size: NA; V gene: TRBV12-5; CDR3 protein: CASGLGLGTEAFF; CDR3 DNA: TGTGCTAGTGGTTTGGGTCTGGGCACTGAAGCTTTCTTT
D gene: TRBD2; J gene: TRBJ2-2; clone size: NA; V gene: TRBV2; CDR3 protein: CASSGSSGRRPFANTGELFF; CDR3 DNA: TGTGCCAGCAGTGGTAGTAGCGGGAGAAGACCTTTCGCGAACACCGGGGAGCTGTTTTTT
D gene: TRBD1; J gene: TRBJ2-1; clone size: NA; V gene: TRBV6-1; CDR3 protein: CASSERDGTASYNEQFF; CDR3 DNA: TGTGCCAGCAGTGAACGGGATGGGACAGCTTCCTACAATGAGCAGTTCTTC
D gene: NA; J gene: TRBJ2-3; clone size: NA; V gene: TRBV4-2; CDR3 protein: CASRHGGDTQYF; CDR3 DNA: TGTGCCAGCAGACACGGAGGAGATACGCAGTATTTT
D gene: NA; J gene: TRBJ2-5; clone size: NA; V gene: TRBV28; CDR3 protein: CASSLGQDGQETQYF; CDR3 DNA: TGTGCCAGCAGTTTGGGGCAGGACGGCCAAGAGACCCAGTACTTC
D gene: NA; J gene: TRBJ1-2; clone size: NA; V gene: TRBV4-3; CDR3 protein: CASSQDGGRGYGYTF; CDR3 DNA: TGCGCCAGCAGCCAAGACGGTGGCAGGGGCTATGGCTACACCTTC
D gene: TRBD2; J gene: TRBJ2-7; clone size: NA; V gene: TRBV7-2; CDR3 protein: CASSLKVAGAYEQYF; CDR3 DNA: TGTGCCAGCAGCTTAAAGGTAGCGGGGGCCTACGAGCAGTACTTC
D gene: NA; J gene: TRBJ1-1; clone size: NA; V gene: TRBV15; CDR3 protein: CATSPSRGDTEAFF; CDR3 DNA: TGTGCCACCAGCCCTTCCAGGGGCGACACTGAAGCTTTCTTT
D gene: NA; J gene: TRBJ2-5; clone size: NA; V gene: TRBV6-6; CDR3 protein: CASRSSEQETQYF; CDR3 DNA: TGTGCCAGCCGTTCCAGCGAGCAAGAGACCCAGTACTTC
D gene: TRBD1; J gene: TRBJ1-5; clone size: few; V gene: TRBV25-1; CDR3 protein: CASSEFGPGQSDQPQHF; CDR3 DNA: TGTGCCAGCAGTGAGTTTGGTCCGGGACAGTCCGATCAGCCCCAGCATTTT
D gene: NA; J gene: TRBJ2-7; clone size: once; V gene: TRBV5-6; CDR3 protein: CASSPPPGAGEQYF; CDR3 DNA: TGTGCCAGCAGCCCCCCTCCAGGGGCGGGCGAGCAGTACTTC
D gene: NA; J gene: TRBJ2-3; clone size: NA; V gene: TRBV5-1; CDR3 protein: CASSLQGGGDTQYF; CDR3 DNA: TGCGCCAGCAGCTTACAGGGCGGGGGAGATACGCAGTATTTT
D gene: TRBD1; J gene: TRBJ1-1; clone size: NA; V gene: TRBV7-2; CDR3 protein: CASIYHGQGNTEAFF; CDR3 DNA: TGTGCCAGCATCTACCATGGACAGGGGAACACTGAAGCTTTCTTT